Shown below are 17 T cell receptor beta chains from a single sample sequenced in a study of neurological immune-mediated disorders. MiXCR, run by TCRdb on the 5' RACE reads, gives a single entry per CDR3 protein. The sample has over 35,000 distinct CDR3 sequences; 3% to 4% are singletons. The material sequenced was PBMCs. These receptor sequences come from a man under 40 with multiple sclerosis.

Concerning this clonotype itself: A much larger clone is a single base away; this may be a read error. The CDR3 end shows no conserved phenylalanine or tryptophan, and so a read error is likely. The chain carries TRBV28 and TRBJ2-5, with 9 bases identical to TRBD1. Germline V gene data show CDR1 as MDHEN and CDR2 as SYDVKM. This CDR3 region has 16 residues. Unmatched junction bases numbered 8, after V lost 1 base and J lost 5 bases. The CDR3 DNA is TGTGCCAGCAGTTTATCGGGACAGGGCCGTTTGGAGACCCAGTACATC. Protein: CASSLSGQGRLETQYI.

By sample share, this clonotype is medium-sized (0.01 to 0.1%). This rearrangement joins TRBV12-3 or TRBV12-4 to TRBJ1-1; D remains unclear. The CDR3 is 14 residues long. The V gene lost 7 bases and the J gene lost 0 bases, with 12 bases spanning the gap. CDR3 residues: CASKLSGMNTEAFF. Written as DNA, the CDR3 is TGTGCCAGCAAATTATCAGGAATGAACACTGAAGCTTTCTTT.

This chain uses TRBV7-8 with TRBJ1-1; TRBD1 aligns across 9 bases. The germline CDR1 and CDR2 sequences are SGHVS and FQNEAQ. The CDR3 has 13 amino acids. V lost 4 bases to trimming and J lost 11 bases; unmatched junction nucleotides: 8. The DNA of the CDR3 is TGTGCCAGCAGCTCCAGACAGGGGGTGCGGGCTTTCTTT. Its protein is CASSSRQGVRAFF. The complete variable domain, with remaining parts taken from reference TRBV7-8 and TRBJ1-1, reads GAGVSQSPRYKVAKRGQDVALRCDPISGHVSLFWYQQALGQGPEFLTYFQNEAQLDKSGLPSDRFFAERPEGSVSTLKIQRTQQEDSAVYLCASSSRQGVRAFFGQGTRLTVV.

This clonotype was seen many times. The chain uses TRBV7-6 and TRBJ2-5; 9 bases line up with TRBD2. The germline V gene encodes CDR1 SGHVS and CDR2 FNYEAQ. Losses at the gene ends were 3 bases for V and 5 bases for J; bases not matched to a gene: 10. CDR3 size: 16 residues. The CDR3 protein is CASSLNSGGLGETQYF. In DNA, the CDR3 is TGTGCCAGCAGCTTGAATAGCGGGGGCCTCGGGGAGACCCAGTACTTC.

By frequency in the sample, this clonotype is medium-sized (0.01 to 0.1%). The CDR3 nucleotides read TGCGCCAGCAGCGGTGGACAGGGGGTGGATTCACCCCTCCACTTT. This codes for CASSGGQGVDSPLHF. The V gene is TRBV5-1, the J gene TRBJ1-6; TRBD1 agrees at 10 bases. V trimming: 4 bases; J trimming: 8 bases; junction bases outside the gene matches: 6. Germline CDR1 SGHRS, CDR2 YFSETQ. CDR3 size: 15 residues.

This clonotype has at least ten counts. The chain combines TRBV5-1 with TRBJ2-5; D not certain. The CDR3 is made up of 14 amino acids. V was cut by 2 bases and J by 5 bases, with 13 bases left in between. CDR1 and CDR2 from the germline V gene are SGHRS and YFSETQ. The chain's CDR3 is CASSFPGWRETQYF. In nucleotides, the CDR3 is TGCGCCAGCAGCTTTCCAGGTTGGCGTGAGACCCAGTACTTC.

This clonotype has a count of ten or more. DNA of the CDR3: TGTGCCAGCAGCTGGGCAGGGGACTATGGCTACACCTTC. Translated, it gives CASSWAGDYGYTF. The rearrangement links TRBV7-2 to TRBJ1-2; TRBD1 might be the D (6 bases). The CDR3 runs 13 residues. The V end lost 4 bases, the J end lost 3 bases, and 9 bases lay between the germline ends. Germline V CDR1 and CDR2: SGHTA, FQGNSA.

This clonotype was picked up many times. The chain has TRBV5-1 and TRBJ2-7, with D tentatively TRBD1 (6 bases). Germline V gives CDR1 SGHRS, CDR2 YFSETQ. The V and J ends lost 2 bases and 5 bases respectively, with 14 bases between them. This CDR3 region has 14 residues. The CDR3 here is CASSFSAGVDEQYF. CDR3 DNA: TGCGCCAGCAGCTTTTCCGCAGGGGTTGACGAGCAGTACTTC.

With regard to this clonotype: A much larger clone differs from this one at a single base, so this may be a read error. The chain joins TRBV5-6 to TRBJ2-1, with a possible D match to TRBD2 (5 bases). CDR3 size: 16 residues. The germline gives CDR1 SGHDT, CDR2 YYEEEE. V lost 2 bases and J 9 bases, leaving 21 bases between the germline ends. The CDR3 sequence: CASSFVPGKGIGEQFF. CDR3 nucleotide sequence: TGTGCCAGCAGCTTTGTCCCGGGAAAGGGTATAGGTGAGCAGTTCTTC. The whole variable domain, filled in from reference TRBV5-6 and TRBJ2-1, reads DAGVTQSPTHLIKTRGQQVTLRCSPKSGHDTVSWYQQALGQGPQFIFQYYEEEERQRGNFPDRFSGHQFPNYSSELNVNALLLGDSALYLCASSFVPGKGIGEQFFGPGTRLTVL.

This clonotype was picked up many times. V and J are TRBV7-2 and TRBJ2-1, with 7 positions matching TRBD2. CDR1 SGHTA and CDR2 FQGNSA come from the germline V gene. The CDR3 runs 15 residues. J gave up 6 bases and V 0 bases, and 5 bases lay outside the gene matches. CDR3 residues: CASSLARGSLNEQFF. CDR3 DNA: TGTGCCAGCAGCTTAGCGCGGGGGTCCCTCAATGAGCAGTTCTTC.

This clonotype was counted at least ten times. This chain uses TRBV5-6 with TRBJ1-1, with D possibly being TRBD1 (6 bases). The CDR3 has 16 residues. The V and J ends lost 2 bases and 1 base respectively, with 15 bases between them. The germline CDR1 and CDR2 sequences are SGHDT and YYEEEE. The CDR3 DNA sequence: TGTGCCAGCAGCTTTGAGGGGGAGTGGGAGAACACTGAAGCTTTCTTT. The encoded protein is CASSFEGEWENTEAFF.

This chain joins TRBV5-4 and TRBJ2-7, with unresolved D. The germline V and J ends were trimmed by 4 bases and 3 bases, with 14 bases remaining between them. From germline, CDR1 is SGHNT and CDR2 YYREEE (reference sequence). The CDR3 sequence is 14 residues long. Here the CDR3 reads CASSPQMSVYEQYF. CDR3 DNA: TGTGCCAGCAGCCCTCAAATGTCCGTCTACGAGCAGTACTTC.

This clonotype is categorized as large. CDR3 in amino acids: CASSQEGGTNQPQHF. CDR3 sequence (DNA): TGTGCCAGCAGCCAAGAGGGGGGGACCAATCAGCCCCAGCATTTT. This chain uses TRBV4-2 with TRBJ1-5, with D maybe TRBD1 (5 bases). Trimming took off 0 bases at V and 3 bases at J, with 9 bases between the two ends. The CDR3 is 15 residues long. The germline CDR1 and CDR2 sequences are LGHNA and YNFKEQ.

This clonotype occurred many times. V usage is TRBV20-1 and J usage is TRBJ1-5; no definite D call. The V gene lost 0 bases and the J gene lost 3 bases, with 12 bases spanning the gap. This CDR3 is built from 15 residues. Germline V gene data show CDR1 as DFQATT and CDR2 as SNEGSKA (reference sequence). CDR3 protein: CSARETIPDNQPQHF. Here the CDR3 DNA reads TGCAGTGCTAGAGAAACAATACCTGACAATCAGCCCCAGCATTTT.

This clonotype has at least ten counts. The J gene is TRBJ2-2, the V gene TRBV12-3 or TRBV12-4; D ambiguous. CDR3 size: 14 residues. The germline V and J ends were trimmed by 5 bases and 6 bases, with 13 bases remaining between them. CDR3 protein: CASSPLNGAGELFF. The CDR3 DNA follows: TGTGCCAGCAGTCCCCTAAACGGAGCCGGGGAGCTGTTTTTT.

This clonotype was seen at least ten times. The chain is built from TRBV6-5 and TRBJ2-3, with 13 nucleotides matching TRBD2. The germline gives CDR1 MNHEY, CDR2 SVGAGI. This CDR3 has 16 residues. The trim removed 2 bases at V and 6 bases at J, leaving 5 bases unmatched. The CDR3 is CASSYRLAGGSDTQYF. Written as DNA, the CDR3 is TGTGCCAGCAGTTACCGACTAGCGGGGGGATCGGATACGCAGTATTTT.

About this clonotype: A junction boundary mismatches the germline segment, possibly from a read error. The chain uses TRBV7-3 and TRBJ2-1; 7 bases match TRBD2. Germline loops: CDR1 SGHTA, CDR2 FQGTGA. This CDR3 contains 16 residues. The CDR3 here is CASSLSPGGSYNEQFF. CDR3 DNA sequence: TGTGCCAGCAGCTTAAGTCCGGGGGGTTCCTATAATGAGCAGTTCTTC. The entire variable domain, with the rest obtained from reference TRBV7-3 and TRBJ2-1, is as follows: GAGVSQTPSNKVTEKGKYVELRCDPISGHTALYWYRQSLGQGPEFLIYFQGTGAADDSGLPNDRFFAVRPEGSVSTLKIQRTERGDSAVYLCASSLSPGGSYNEQFFGPGTRLTVL.